The 28 T cell receptor beta chains in this list originate from one sample, sequenced in a study of regulatory T cells in long-lasting Graves disease. Through Arm-PCR of CDR3 regions and iRepertoire HTBI primers, TCR beta libraries were built. TCRdb recomputed calls from the multiplex PCR reads with MiXCR, one row per CDR3 protein. In the table there are 560,000 or so distinct CDR3 sequences, roughly a sixth of which are singletons. Stated time point: newly diagnosed GD, antithyroid drugs for less than 3 months. From RNA extracted from PBMCs, the TCR library was made. Separately, the same data were catalogued under a study of T cells in Graves' hyperthyroidism and ophthalmopathy.

Material: peripheral blood mononuclear cells (PBMCs), obtained at new diagnosis, from a patient treated with antithyroid drugs. These receptors all stem from a man between 18 and 29 years old with Graves disease.

In this sample, this clonotype turned up many times. V usage is TRBV2 and J usage is TRBJ2-7, with 7 positions matching TRBD2. Germline lookup yields CDR1 SNHLY and CDR2 FYNNEI. The CDR3 consists of 16 residues. V lost 4 bases and J lost 7; bases outside the gene matches: 16. The DNA of the CDR3 is TGTGCCAGCAGTGCCCATCGGGCTAGCGGAGATCGGGAGCAGTACTTC. This translates into CASSAHRASGDREQYF.

V gene TRBV10-3 combines with J gene TRBJ2-3; D might be TRBD2 (6 bases). Per germline, CDR1 ENHRY and CDR2 SYGVKD. V dropped 3 bases and J dropped 7 bases, with 17 bases sitting between them. This CDR3 comprises 15 residues. CDR3: CAISESFGLHNTQYF. CDR3 nucleotide sequence: TGTGCCATCAGTGAAAGTTTCGGACTACACAATACGCAGTATTTT.

This clonotype was counted only a few times. This rearrangement joins TRBV10-1 to TRBJ2-3, with 10 bases fitting TRBD2. V lost 9 bases, J lost 0 bases, and 27 bases stayed unmatched. The CDR3 contains 22 residues. Looked up from germline, CDR1 is WNHNN and CDR2 is SYGVQD (reference sequence). CDR3 sequence reads: CARPRGGMVAGGARSSTDTQYF. The CDR3 nucleotides read TGCGCCAGACCCCGGGGGGGAATGGTAGCGGGAGGAGCCCGGAGTAGCACAGATACGCAGTATTTT.

This clonotype was recorded at least ten times. In nucleotides, the CDR3 is TGTGCCAGCAGTTTTACTAGCGGGACTTACAATGAGCAGTTCTTC. Translating gives CASSFTSGTYNEQFF. J is TRBJ2-1 and V is TRBV12-3 or TRBV12-4; 10 nucleotides match TRBD2. Trimming removed 3 bases from V and 4 bases from J; junction bases left unmatched: 3. The CDR3 is 15 amino acids.

Points on this clonotype: A clone one base away is much larger, so this may be a read error. V gene TRBV20-1 combines with J gene TRBJ2-1, with TRBD2 identical over 10 bases. CDR3 length: 13 residues. Germline V gene lookup returns CDR1 DFQATT and CDR2 SNEGSKA (reference sequence). In DNA, the CDR3 is TGCAGCGGACCAGCGGGAGGGTACAATGAGCAGTTCTTC. Protein product: CSGPAGGYNEQFF.

This sequence joins TRBV4-1 and TRBJ2-1; 11 positions match TRBD2. Germline values: CDR1 MGHRA, CDR2 YSYEKL. The CDR3 spans 15 residues. With 5 bases clipped from V and 8 bases from J, the junction kept 8 bases outside the gene matches. CDR3 bases: TGCGCCAGCAGCATTACTAGCGGGGGCGTGGATGAGCAGTTCTTC. This gives the protein CASSITSGGVDEQFF.

In its sample, this clonotype was seen many times. V gene TRBV12-3 or TRBV12-4 combines with J gene TRBJ2-1; D remains ambiguous. The CDR3 has 15 residues. The ends were cut back, 7 bases at V and 1 base at J, with 14 bases in the middle. The CDR3 reads CASNSKVGSYNEQFF. In nucleotides, the CDR3 is TGTGCCAGCAACTCTAAGGTGGGGTCCTACAATGAGCAGTTCTTC.

This clonotype was detected ten times or more. The chain combines TRBV5-1 with TRBJ2-1; 8 nucleotides align to TRBD1. This CDR3 spans 16 amino acids. Germline CDR1 SGHRS, CDR2 YFSETQ. The J segment lost 4 bases and the V segment lost 1 base, leaving 7 bases of the junction unmatched. CDR3 in amino acids: CASSLTGQDAYNEQFF. The CDR3 nucleotides read TGCGCCAGCAGCTTGACGGGACAGGATGCTTACAATGAGCAGTTCTTC. Supplemented by reference TRBV5-1 and TRBJ2-1, the full variable domain reads KAGVTQTPRYLIKTRGQQVTLSCSPISGHRSVSWYQQTPGQGLQFLFEYFSETQRNKGNFPGRFSGRQFSNSRSEMNVSTLELGDSALYLCASSLTGQDAYNEQFFGPGTRLTVL.

This clonotype was seen a handful of times. The chain is built from TRBV13 and TRBJ1-1; D ambiguous. V dropped 5 bases and J dropped 4 bases, with 11 bases sitting between them. Germline V lookup: CDR1 PRHDT, CDR2 FYEKMQ (reference sequence). The CDR3 loop spans 13 amino acids. CDR3 residues: CASSIQSSTEAFF. The CDR3 nucleotides are TGTGCCAGCAGCATTCAGAGTAGCACTGAAGCTTTCTTT.

This clonotype was counted between two and nine times. The chain employs TRBV5-6 and TRBJ1-5; D remains ambiguous. Germline lookup yields CDR1 SGHDT and CDR2 YYEEEE. The V end lost 0 bases, the J end lost 0 bases, and 10 bases lay between the germline ends. This CDR3 is built from 16 residues. The CDR3 reads CASSLGGFRSNQPQHF. The CDR3 bases are TGTGCCAGCAGCTTGGGAGGTTTCCGTAGCAATCAGCCCCAGCATTTT.

The chain links TRBV11-2 to TRBJ1-1; D unclear. Trimming stripped 5 bases from V and 1 base from J, with 14 bases between. The CDR3 loop spans 15 amino acids. The germline V gene encodes CDR1 SGHAT and CDR2 FQNNGV. This CDR3 reads CASSPTLGENTEAFF. CDR3 nucleotide sequence: TGTGCCAGCAGCCCCACCCTCGGCGAGAACACTGAAGCTTTCTTT.

For this clonotype: Given the absence of the conserved phenylalanine or tryptophan at the CDR3 end, a read error is likely. The chain uses TRBV6-1 and TRBJ1-1, with D unresolved. The length of the CDR3 is 12 residues. CDR1 is MNHNS, CDR2 SASEGT, per germline. The V end was cut by 7 bases, the J end by 0 bases, with 6 bases between. CDR3 protein: CASTFMNTEAFS. In nucleotides, the CDR3 is TGTGCCAGCACCTTCATGAACACTGAAGCTTTCTCT.

The sample holds many counts of this clonotype. The rearrangement joins TRBV11-2 to TRBJ2-7, with a tentative D call TRBD2 (6 bases). CDR1 and CDR2 from the germline V gene are SGHAT and FQNNGV. The CDR3 spans 13 residues. The germline V and J ends were trimmed by 6 bases and 6 bases, with 15 bases remaining between them. DNA of the CDR3: TGTGCCAGCAGGGAAACACTAGCCGTCGAGCAGTACTTC. Its translation is CASRETLAVEQYF.

The rearrangement uses TRBV13 and TRBJ2-2; 7 bases fit TRBD1. Trimming removed 4 bases from V and 5 bases from J; junction bases left unmatched: 7. From germline, CDR1 is PRHDT and CDR2 FYEKMQ (reference sequence). The CDR3 has 15 amino acids. Here the CDR3 reads CASSSDRAWTGELFF. The CDR3 DNA sequence: TGTGCCAGCAGCTCCGACAGGGCGTGGACCGGGGAGCTGTTTTTT.

This clonotype was counted at least ten times. The V gene is TRBV12-3 or TRBV12-4, the J gene TRBJ1-4; a possible D gene is TRBD1 (5 bases). V was trimmed by 6 bases and J by 7 bases, leaving 9 bases between them. CDR3 length: 12 amino acids. CDR3 protein: CASRGRGEKLFF. The DNA of the CDR3 is TGTGCCAGCAGGGGACGGGGTGAAAAACTGTTTTTT.

This clonotype was picked up a small number of times. The chain has TRBV6-6 and TRBJ1-3; D gene uncertain. Germline V gene data show CDR1 as MNHNY and CDR2 as SVGAGI (reference sequence). The CDR3 has 17 residues. V lost 0 bases, J lost 0 bases, and 12 bases lay in between. The CDR3 coding sequence is TGTGCCAGCAGTTACTCGAGACACATCGACTCTGGAAACACCATATATTTT. This sequence encodes CASSYSRHIDSGNTIYF.

This clonotype has a handful of counts. The V gene is TRBV5-1, the J gene TRBJ2-3; D possibly corresponds to TRBD1 (5 bases). The V end lost 0 bases, the J end lost 3 bases, and 11 bases lay between the germline ends. CDR1 and CDR2 (germline): SGHRS, YFSETQ. The CDR3 totals 15 residues. The CDR3 nucleotides read TGCGCCAGCAGCTTGGACGGCAGGGTAACAGATACGCAGTATTTT. Translation gives CASSLDGRVTDTQYF.

This clonotype was counted only a few times. This chain uses TRBV25-1 with TRBJ2-3; 8 bases align to TRBD2. Trimming removed 0 bases from V and 0 bases from J; junction bases left unmatched: 5. The V gene's germline CDR1 is MGHDK and CDR2 SYGVNS. This CDR3 is 17 amino acids long. DNA of the CDR3: TGTGCCAGCAGTGAATACTCGACTAGCGCAAGCACAGATACGCAGTATTTT. The encoded protein is CASSEYSTSASTDTQYF.

This clonotype was seen at least ten times. J is TRBJ2-5 and V is TRBV27, with 7 bases matching TRBD2. V was pared by 5 bases and J by 5 bases, with 17 bases of the junction left unmatched. Germline CDR1 MNHEY, CDR2 SMNVEV (reference sequence). There are 17 residues in the CDR3. The CDR3 reads CASSETIRGRARETQYF. In DNA, the CDR3 is TGTGCCAGCAGTGAAACGATCCGAGGGAGGGCCCGGGAGACCCAGTACTTC.

In its sample, this clonotype was seen many times. The J gene is TRBJ2-2, the V gene TRBV6-9; the D is unclear. Germline-derived CDR1 and CDR2 are MNHGY and SVAAGI. The CDR3 is made up of 14 amino acids. Trimming took off 3 bases at V and 2 bases at J, with 7 bases between the two ends. The CDR3 here is CASSYGLNTGELFF. Here the CDR3 DNA reads TGTGCCAGCAGTTACGGTTTAAACACCGGGGAGCTGTTTTTT.

This clonotype was counted a few times. The genes are TRBV7-2 and TRBJ2-5; D tentatively reads TRBD1 or TRBD2 (5 bases each). V was trimmed by 2 bases and J by 9 bases, leaving 10 bases between them. The CDR3 is 12 amino acids. CDR1 is SGHTA and CDR2 is FQGNSA in the germline V gene. CDR3 amino acids: CASSLRGEAQYF. As DNA, the CDR3 is TGTGCCAGCAGCTTACGAGGGGAAGCCCAGTACTTC.

The chain is built from TRBV20-1 and TRBJ2-7, with D possibly TRBD2 on 6 matching bases. The germline V gene has CDR1 DFQATT and CDR2 SNEGSKA (reference sequence). Deletions cut 4 bases from V and 0 bases from J, with 10 bases between. The length of the CDR3 is 13 residues. In DNA, the CDR3 is TGCAGTGCTACCCGGGACTTCTCCTACGAGCAGTACTTC. This codes for CSATRDFSYEQYF.

The chain joins TRBV3-1 to TRBJ2-7; 10 bases line up with TRBD1. The length of the CDR3 is 15 residues. V gave up 3 bases and J gave up 5 bases; unmatched junction bases: 7. CDR1 LGHDT and CDR2 YNNKEL come from the germline V gene (reference sequence). The CDR3 is CASSHTGQGSHEQYF. CDR3 sequence (DNA): TGTGCCAGCAGCCACACGGGACAGGGGTCCCACGAGCAGTACTTC.

The chain recombines TRBV5-1 with TRBJ2-1; TRBD2 matches at 11 bases. CDR3 length: 16 amino acids. V was clipped by 0 bases and J by 10 bases; unmatched bases: 9. CDR1 SGHRS and CDR2 YFSETQ come from the germline V gene. Here the CDR3 reads CASSLEVAGGPDEQFF. For the CDR3, the DNA is TGCGCCAGCAGCTTGGAGGTAGCGGGAGGGCCTGACGAGCAGTTCTTC.

This clonotype was seen at least ten times. The gene calls are TRBV6-2 or TRBV6-3 and TRBJ1-5; no reliable D call. Trimming took off 2 bases at V and 3 bases at J, with 20 bases between the two ends. In germline, CDR1 is MNHEY, CDR2 SVGEGT. The CDR3 is made up of 18 amino acids. CDR3 DNA: TGTGCCAGCAGTTACCCGATCGGCCGGGGTTATTACAATCAGCCCCAGCATTTT. This codes for CASSYPIGRGYYNQPQHF.

Comment on this clonotype: With a much larger clone just one base away, this may be a read error. This sequence joins TRBV6-8 and TRBJ2-3; 7 nucleotides agree with TRBD1. Germline-derived CDR1 and CDR2 are MNHGY and SAAAGT. J was trimmed by 2 bases and V by 6 bases; bases with no gene match: 2. CDR3 length: 13 residues. Written as DNA, the CDR3 is TGTGCCAGCAGGACAGGGTTCACAGATACGCAGTATTTT. The encoded protein is CASRTGFTDTQYF.

This chain's CDR3 is CASSLGETGLFF. CDR3 DNA: TGTGCCAGTAGTTTGGGGGAAACGGGACTGTTTTTT. The chain joins TRBV19 to TRBJ1-4; possible D gene TRBD1, 5 bases. V was cut by 5 bases and J by 13 bases, with 14 bases left in between. The germline V gene encodes CDR1 LNHDA and CDR2 SQIVND (reference sequence). The CDR3 totals 12 residues.

The sample holds many counts of this clonotype. The chain couples TRBV14 to TRBJ2-1; TRBD2 matches 8 bases. Germline CDR1 is SGHDN and CDR2 is FVKESK. The CDR3 contains 16 residues. The ends lost 4 bases at V and 8 bases at J; junction bases unmatched: 13. The CDR3: CASSPFLSGGPYEQFF. Written as DNA, the CDR3 is TGTGCCAGCAGCCCCTTTCTTTCGGGAGGGCCCTATGAGCAGTTCTTC.